The T cell receptor beta chain described here comes from a study of blood T cell repertoires in COVID-19. Produced via immunoSEQ multiplex PCR; TCRdb's table is partial and in-frame only. The table records about 400,000 clones, 89% of them present only once. Germline values: CDR1 SGHTA, CDR2 FQGNSA. Trimming stripped 3 bases from V and 2 bases from J, with 10 bases between. The CDR3 runs to 14 residues. The sequencing input was peripheral blood. The clonotype comes from a man between 35 and 55 years old with acute or convalescent COVID-19. The chain couples TRBV7-2 to TRBJ1-1; D might be TRBD1 (5 bases). The CDR3: CASSLEGLNTEAFF. The CDR3 region has the DNA TGTGCCAGCAGCTTGGAGGGGCTTAACACTGAAGCTTTCTTT. Full variable domain (missing parts from reference TRBV7-2 and TRBJ1-1): GAGVSQSPSNKVTEKGKDVELRCDPISGHTALYWYRQSLGQGLEFLIYFQGNSAPDKSGLPSDRFSAERTGGSVSTLTIQRTQQEDSAVYLCASSLEGLNTEAFFGQGTRLTVV.